This T cell receptor beta chain originates from a study of blood T cells in healthy people across ages. In the study overall: Template-switching capture recovered about one barcoded beta molecule per two T cells. General study points: As age increased, TCR beta diversity per million T cells fell in a roughly linear fashion.

Primers used in a second PCR of about 6 to 11 cycles were a sample-barcoded 5' primer and a J-beta primer mix. TCRdb used MiXCR to reprocess the 5' RACE reads, holding one entry per CDR3 protein. The data hold about 640,000 distinct CDR3 sequences, with about 53% observed a single time. About this clonotype: The antigen is not known.

Sequencing was done on a sample of blood. The clonotype comes from a man aged 55 to 70 in good health.

This CDR3 reads CASSTRDGRNYGYTF. As DNA, the CDR3 is TGTGCCAGCAGTACCCGGGACGGTCGAAACTATGGCTACACCTTC. The chain has TRBV12-3 or TRBV12-4 and TRBJ1-2, with a weak D call TRBD1 (5 bases). The V end lost 5 bases, the J end lost 2 bases, and 15 bases lay between the germline ends. There are 15 residues in the CDR3.